The 23 T cell receptor beta chains presented below share a single source sample, sequenced in a study of shared clonotypes between healthy human individuals. Measured with immunoSEQ multiplex PCR; TCRdb has only the in-frame clones, and not every one. The sample shows a few million clones, under 95% of them seen only once. Sequencing input: naive CD4+ T cells from PBMCs. The subset: CD45RA+ positively selected. These receptors all come from a man aged 18 to 29 in good health. Some clones in this sample may be carry-over from other donors' samples.

This clone was counted a few times. The chain combines TRBV5-1 with TRBJ2-7; D gene unclear. There are 16 residues in the CDR3. Trimming shortened V by 2 bases and J by 2 bases, and 17 bases separated the two germline ends. Germline values: CDR1 SGHRS, CDR2 YFSETQ. CDR3 bases: TGCGCCAGCAGCTTTACAGCGTACGCCGCTACCTACGAGCAGTACTTC. Its protein product is CASSFTAYAATYEQYF.

The V gene is TRBV5-1, the J gene TRBJ1-3, with D unresolved. This CDR3 comprises 14 residues. V lost 0 bases, J lost 4 bases, and 8 bases lay in between. Germline-derived CDR1 and CDR2 are SGHRS and YFSETQ. DNA of the CDR3: TGCGCCAGCAGCTTGGTGGGGATAGGAAACACCATATATTTT. It translates to CASSLVGIGNTIYF.

The CDR3 coding sequence is TGTGCCAGCAGCTTTAGCGGGAGAGGGGAGACCCAGTACTTC. It translates to CASSFSGRGETQYF. The chain uses TRBV7-3 and TRBJ2-5, with 9 bases matching TRBD2. With V trimmed by 3 bases and J by 5 bases, 4 bases remained unmatched. CDR1 is SGHTA and CDR2 is FQGTGA in the germline V gene. The CDR3 length is 14 residues.

This clone was observed a single time. Other nucleotide sequences from this sample produce the same CDR3. The chain uses TRBV29-1 and TRBJ2-1; D uncertain. V dropped 2 bases and J dropped 2 bases, with 4 bases sitting between them. CDR3 length: 12 amino acids. Germline V gives CDR1 SQVTM, CDR2 ANQGSEA. The CDR3 protein is CSVERAYNEQFF. CDR3 coding DNA: TGCAGCGTTGAAAGGGCCTACAATGAGCAGTTCTTC.

The genes are TRBV7-2 and TRBJ1-5; D uncertain. Germline loops: CDR1 SGHTA, CDR2 FQGNSA. V shed 3 bases and J shed 5 bases, with 20 bases lying between them. The CDR3 has 17 residues. Written as DNA, the CDR3 is TGTGCCAGCAGCTTTGTCTCGGGAGGCACCAGCTATCAGCCCCAGCATTTT. It yields the protein CASSFVSGGTSYQPQHF.

The V call is TRBV18, the J call TRBJ2-3, with no clear D. Trimming removed 2 bases from V and 6 bases from J, with 12 bases in between. The CDR3 totals 14 residues. Looked up from germline, CDR1 is KGHSH and CDR2 is LQKENI. In DNA form, the CDR3 reads TGTGCCAGCTCACCATCTTCTGTCCGGGATACGCAGTATTTT. This sequence encodes CASSPSSVRDTQYF. The variable domain in full, with the rest retrieved from reference TRBV18 and TRBJ2-3, is NAGVMQNPRHLVRRRGQEARLRCSPMKGHSHVYWYRQLPEEGLKFMVYLQKENIIDESGMPKERFSAEFPKEGPSILRIQQVVRGDSAAYFCASSPSSVRDTQYFGPGTRLTVL.

The chain recombines TRBV7-2 with TRBJ2-7; the D gene is possibly TRBD1 (5 bases). CDR1 SGHTA and CDR2 FQGNSA come from the germline V gene. This CDR3 region has 15 residues. V dropped 2 bases and J dropped 0 bases, with 11 bases sitting between them. Written as DNA, the CDR3 is TGTGCCAGCAGCTTATCGGACACCTCCTCCTACGAGCAGTACTTC. This sequence encodes CASSLSDTSSYEQYF.

The chain carries TRBV5-1 and TRBJ2-5, with 13 positions matching TRBD2. TRBJ2-7 matches the DNA end more closely, so the J call is doubtful. The CDR3 consists of 15 residues. Germline V gene sequence: CDR1 SGHRS, CDR2 YFSETQ. The DNA for the CDR3 is TGCGCCAGCAGCCGAACTAGCGGGAGGGCCTACGAGCAGTACTTC. Translation: CASSRTSGRAYEQYF.

CDR3 sequence: CASSPGQNLEAFF. Here the CDR3 DNA reads TGTGCCAGCTCACCGGGACAGAATCTTGAAGCTTTCTTT. The chain joins TRBV18 to TRBJ1-1, with TRBD1 matching over 7 bases. Germline CDR1 reads KGHSH; CDR2 reads LQKENI. The CDR3 loop spans 13 amino acids. The trim removed 3 bases at V and 7 bases at J, leaving 5 bases unmatched. The full variable domain, completed using reference TRBV18 and TRBJ1-1, is NAGVMQNPRHLVRRRGQEARLRCSPMKGHSHVYWYRQLPEEGLKFMVYLQKENIIDESGMPKERFSAEFPKEGPSILRIQQVVRGDSAAYFCASSPGQNLEAFFGQGTRLTVV.

The rearrangement joins TRBV5-1 to TRBJ2-3, with D possibly being TRBD1 (6 bases). The V gene lost 4 bases and the J gene lost 2 bases, with 14 bases spanning the gap. CDR1 and CDR2 from the germline V gene are SGHRS and YFSETQ. The CDR3 sequence is 15 residues long. The CDR3 loop reads CASSPAGTTTDTQYF. CDR3 DNA sequence: TGCGCCAGCAGCCCAGCCGGGACAACCACAGATACGCAGTATTTT.

The CDR3 is CASSDSIRRPYNEQFF. CDR3 in DNA: TGTGCCAGCAGTGACTCGATCAGGCGCCCCTACAATGAGCAGTTCTTC. This chain links TRBV6-4 with TRBJ2-1; D gene uncertain. Germline V lookup: CDR1 MRHNA, CDR2 SNTAGT. CDR3 size: 16 residues. The germline V and J ends were trimmed by 0 bases and 2 bases, with 11 bases remaining between them.

This chain links TRBV6-5 with TRBJ2-5; 7 nucleotides match TRBD1. The CDR3 loop spans 14 amino acids. CDR1 MNHEY and CDR2 SVGAGI come from the germline V gene. With V trimmed by 9 bases and J by 0 bases, 7 bases remained unmatched. In nucleotides, the CDR3 is TGTGCCAGTCGAACAGGGGTGTACCAAGAGACCCAGTACTTC. Translation: CASRTGVYQETQYF.

J is TRBJ2-2 and V is TRBV7-6; 8 bases line up with TRBD2. Germline CDR1 is SGHVS and CDR2 is FNYEAQ. Germline trimming cut 5 bases from V and 2 bases from J; bases unmatched to any gene: 10. This CDR3 is built from 17 residues. The chain's CDR3 is CASSPRQREKNTGELFF. The CDR3 DNA follows: TGTGCCAGCAGCCCCAGACAGCGGGAGAAAAACACCGGGGAGCTGTTTTTT.

The rearrangement links TRBV15 to TRBJ1-4; D may be TRBD1 (5 bases). The V end was cut by 9 bases, the J end by 0 bases, with 8 bases between. The germline V gene encodes CDR1 LNHNV and CDR2 YYDKDF (reference sequence). CDR3 length equals 13 residues. CDR3 sequence reads: CATGVTTNEKLFF. For the CDR3, the DNA is TGTGCCACAGGGGTGACAACTAATGAAAAACTGTTTTTT. Combining the CDR3 with reference TRBV15 and TRBJ1-4 gives the whole variable domain DAMVIQNPRYQVTQFGKPVTLSCSQTLNHNVMYWYQQKSSQAPKLLFHYYDKDFNNEADTPDNFQSRRPNTSFCFLDIRSPGLGDTAMYLCATGVTTNEKLFFGSGTQLSVL.

The chain employs TRBV10-2 and TRBJ2-5, with 9 nucleotides matching TRBD2. Germline CDR1 reads WSHSY; CDR2 reads SAAADI. This CDR3 comprises 15 residues. The V and J ends lost 6 bases and 7 bases, in that order; junction bases with no gene match: 12. CDR3 nucleotide sequence: TGCGCCAGCAGCCCCGGGTTAGCGGGAGAGGGGACCCAGTACTTC. It specifies CASSPGLAGEGTQYF.

The V and J genes are TRBV2 and TRBJ1-5; D possibly corresponds to TRBD1 (6 bases). The CDR3 length is 13 residues. CDR1 is SNHLY and CDR2 is FYNNEI in the germline V gene. Trimming cost V 4 bases and J 6 bases, with 10 bases left between them. Here the CDR3 DNA reads TGTGCCAGCAGTGGGGGACAATCTCAGCCCCAGCATTTT. It translates to CASSGGQSQPQHF.

J is TRBJ1-4 and V is TRBV29-1; D possibly corresponds to TRBD1 (6 bases). CDR3 length: 14 residues. Germline CDR1 SQVTM, CDR2 ANQGSEA. V gave up 7 bases and J gave up 2 bases, with 14 bases separating them. The CDR3 loop reads CSARGGATNEKLFF. CDR3 DNA: TGCAGCGCCCGAGGGGGGGCCACTAATGAAAAACTGTTTTTT.

This rearrangement joins TRBV23-1 to TRBJ1-4, with D maybe TRBD1 (6 bases). TRBV23-1 is an ORF, and what it does is uncertain. Trimming removed 0 bases at V and 7 bases at J, with 15 bases between. The CDR3 length is 16 residues. In nucleotides, the CDR3 is TGCGCCAGCAGTCAATCGTGGGCAGGGGAGCGTGAAAAACTGTTTTTT. This codes for CASSQSWAGEREKLFF.

The chain has TRBV5-6 and TRBJ1-2; D remains unclear. Germline V gives CDR1 SGHDT, CDR2 YYEEEE. The CDR3 runs 14 residues. Trimming took off 2 bases at V and 6 bases at J, with 14 bases between the two ends. Here the CDR3 reads CASSLESWLNGYTF. CDR3 bases: TGTGCCAGCAGCTTAGAATCCTGGTTGAATGGCTACACCTTC.

The chain couples TRBV29-1 to TRBJ1-2; no clear D. Germline loops: CDR1 SQVTM, CDR2 ANQGSEA. This CDR3 has 12 amino acids. The V and J ends lost 4 bases and 5 bases respectively, with 11 bases between them. CDR3 in amino acids: CSVAHLLYGYTF. In DNA, the CDR3 is TGCAGCGTTGCCCACCTACTGTATGGCTACACCTTC. The full variable domain, rest sourced from reference TRBV29-1 and TRBJ1-2, is SAVISQKPSRDICQRGTSLTIQCQVDSQVTMMFWYRQQPGQSLTLIATANQGSEATYESGFVIDKFPISRPNLTFSTLTVSNMSPEDSSIYLCSVAHLLYGYTFGSGTRLTVV.

The rearrangement uses TRBV19 and TRBJ1-4, with D possibly matching TRBD1 (5 bases). V dropped 6 bases and J dropped 5 bases, with 13 bases sitting between them. Germline-derived CDR1 and CDR2 are LNHDA and SQIVND (reference sequence). The CDR3 length is 14 residues. The CDR3 protein is CASSLPGANEKLFF. CDR3 DNA: TGTGCCAGTAGCCTCCCCGGGGCCAATGAAAAACTGTTTTTT.

This clone was seen once. Other DNA variants within this sample encode the same CDR3. The chain is built from TRBV7-3 and TRBJ2-3; 11 nucleotides align to TRBD2. V was clipped by 5 bases and J by 4 bases; unmatched bases: 5. This CDR3 has 15 residues. Germline CDR1 is SGHTA and CDR2 is FQGTGA. The CDR3 DNA sequence: TGTGCCAGCAGCCTACTAGCGGGAGTGGCAGATACGCAGTATTTT. It encodes CASSLLAGVADTQYF.

This chain uses TRBV11-3 with TRBJ2-7; 7 nucleotides align to TRBD1. J gave up 2 bases and V 2 bases, and 6 bases lay outside the gene matches. This CDR3 comprises 15 residues. The germline CDR1 and CDR2 sequences are SGHNT and YENEEA. DNA for the CDR3: TGTGCCAGCAGCTTATGGGCAGGGGGAGCCTACGAGCAGTACTTC. Translation: CASSLWAGGAYEQYF.